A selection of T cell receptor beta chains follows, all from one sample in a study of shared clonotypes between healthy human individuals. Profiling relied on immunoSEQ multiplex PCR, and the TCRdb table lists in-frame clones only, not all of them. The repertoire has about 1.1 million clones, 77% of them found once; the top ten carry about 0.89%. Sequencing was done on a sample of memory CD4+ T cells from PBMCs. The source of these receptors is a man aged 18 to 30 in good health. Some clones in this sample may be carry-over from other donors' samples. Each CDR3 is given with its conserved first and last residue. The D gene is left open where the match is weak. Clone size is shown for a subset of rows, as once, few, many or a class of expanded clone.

CDR3 DNA: TGCAGCGTTGGAGTGGGAGAAAAACTGTTTTTT; CDR3 protein: CSVGVGEKLFF; clone size: few; V gene: TRBV29-1; D gene: .; J gene: TRBJ1-4
CDR3 DNA: TGCGCCAGCAGCCAAGATTCAGGGGCCCCCGGGGAGCTGTTTTTT; CDR3 protein: CASSQDSGAPGELFF; clone size: .; V gene: TRBV4-1; D gene: .; J gene: TRBJ2-2
CDR3 DNA: TGCGCCAGCAGCGGGGGTGCAACTAATGAAAAACTGTTTTTT; CDR3 protein: CASSGGATNEKLFF; clone size: few; V gene: TRBV5-1; D gene: .; J gene: TRBJ1-4
CDR3 DNA: TGTGCCAGTAGTGTCCGGACTAGCGGGGCAACCTACGAGCAGTACTTC; CDR3 protein: CASSVRTSGATYEQYF; clone size: .; V gene: TRBV19; D gene: TRBD2; J gene: TRBJ2-7
CDR3 DNA: TGTGCCAGCTCACCACTGTCAACGAGGGATACGCAGTATTTT; CDR3 protein: CASSPLSTRDTQYF; clone size: .; V gene: TRBV18; D gene: .; J gene: TRBJ2-3
CDR3 DNA: TGTGCCAGCAGGGTCTATGGCTACACCTTC; CDR3 protein: CASRVYGYTF; clone size: .; V gene: TRBV11-2; D gene: .; J gene: TRBJ1-2
CDR3 DNA: TGCGCCACCGCCCCCGGGTTGGCGGGAGGCATAGATACGCAGTATTTT; CDR3 protein: CATAPGLAGGIDTQYF; clone size: .; V gene: TRBV10-2; D gene: TRBD2; J gene: TRBJ2-3
CDR3 DNA: TGTGCCAGCAGCTTAGGAGGCGGAACGAACACCGGGGAGCTGTTTTTT; CDR3 protein: CASSLGGGTNTGELFF; clone size: .; V gene: TRBV7-7; D gene: .; J gene: TRBJ2-2
CDR3 DNA: TGTGCCAGCAGCCCCCTTTTGGGACAGGGGCGCACCGGGGAGCTGTTTTTT; CDR3 protein: CASSPLLGQGRTGELFF; clone size: .; V gene: TRBV7-3; D gene: TRBD1; J gene: TRBJ2-2
CDR3 DNA: TGCGCCAGCAGCTTGGCCGGGACTAGCGGCACAGATACGCAGTATTTT; CDR3 protein: CASSLAGTSGTDTQYF; clone size: .; V gene: TRBV5-1; D gene: TRBD2; J gene: TRBJ2-3
CDR3 DNA: TGTGCCAGCAGGTCAGCTAGCGGGTTCTACAATGAGCAGTTCTTC; CDR3 protein: CASRSASGFYNEQFF; clone size: .; V gene: TRBV11-2; D gene: TRBD2; J gene: TRBJ2-1
CDR3 DNA: TGTGCCAGCAGCCCCGGCTCTGGAAACACCATATATTTT; CDR3 protein: CASSPGSGNTIYF; clone size: few; V gene: TRBV5-6; D gene: .; J gene: TRBJ1-3
CDR3 DNA: TGTGCCAGCATACCCTCCCGTGGAGCAACTAATGAAAAACTGTTTTTT; CDR3 protein: CASIPSRGATNEKLFF; clone size: .; V gene: TRBV7-9; D gene: .; J gene: TRBJ1-4
CDR3 DNA: TGTGCCAGTAGTATTAGGGGGACAGGGAGAAACACCTTC; CDR3 protein: CASSIRGTGRNTF; clone size: .; V gene: TRBV19; D gene: TRBD1; J gene: TRBJ1-2
CDR3 DNA: TGTGCCAGTACCCGGCCAGGGGGAGAGCAGTACTTC; CDR3 protein: CASTRPGGEQYF; clone size: .; V gene: TRBV28; D gene: TRBD1; J gene: TRBJ2-7
CDR3 DNA: TGTGCCAGCAGTTACTCAGGGGGGCCCGCCGCTTTCTTT; CDR3 protein: CASSYSGGPAAFF; clone size: .; V gene: TRBV6-5; D gene: .; J gene: TRBJ1-1
CDR3 DNA: TGTGCCAGCAGCTCCGGGACTAGCGGGAGTAACACCGGGGAGCTGTTTTTT; CDR3 protein: CASSSGTSGSNTGELFF; clone size: .; V gene: TRBV11-2; D gene: TRBD2; J gene: TRBJ2-2
CDR3 DNA: TGTGCCAGCAGCCTCGAACCAACTAGCACAGATACGCAGTATTTT; CDR3 protein: CASSLEPTSTDTQYF; clone size: .; V gene: TRBV28; D gene: .; J gene: TRBJ2-3
CDR3 DNA: TGTGCCAGTAGTATTGGGACCGCGCAGCCCCAGCATTTT; CDR3 protein: CASSIGTAQPQHF; clone size: .; V gene: TRBV19; D gene: .; J gene: TRBJ1-5
CDR3 DNA: TGTGCCAGCTCACCATCACAGGGTATCTCCTACGAGCAGTACTTC; CDR3 protein: CASSPSQGISYEQYF; clone size: few; V gene: TRBV18; D gene: .; J gene: TRBJ2-7
CDR3 DNA: TGCGCCAGCAGCCTTAGCCCTACAGATACGCAGTATTTT; CDR3 protein: CASSLSPTDTQYF; clone size: .; V gene: TRBV4-1; D gene: .; J gene: TRBJ2-3
CDR3 DNA: TGCAGCGTTGCCAAGACTAGCGGGAGTGCGAATGAGCAGTTCTTC; CDR3 protein: CSVAKTSGSANEQFF; clone size: few; V gene: TRBV29-1; D gene: TRBD2; J gene: TRBJ2-1
CDR3 DNA: TGTGCCAGCAGCAACACAGGGGGCAAGGGTGAAAAACTGTTTTTT; CDR3 protein: CASSNTGGKGEKLFF; clone size: .; V gene: TRBV5-4; D gene: TRBD1; J gene: TRBJ1-4
CDR3 DNA: TGCGCCAGCAGCTTTGGAGGACTAGCGCGGGACGAGCAGTACTTC; CDR3 protein: CASSFGGLARDEQYF; clone size: .; V gene: TRBV5-1; D gene: TRBD2; J gene: TRBJ2-7
CDR3 DNA: TGTGCCATCAGTGATACAGGAGGCGAGCAGTACTTC; CDR3 protein: CAISDTGGEQYF; clone size: .; V gene: TRBV10-3; D gene: .; J gene: TRBJ2-7
CDR3 DNA: TGTGCCTTCAGGCCTTATGAAAAACTGTTTTTT; CDR3 protein: CAFRPYEKLFF; clone size: .; V gene: TRBV27; D gene: .; J gene: TRBJ1-4
CDR3 DNA: TGCGCCAGCAGCAGGGGACTAGCGGGAGCCTCCAATGAGCAGTTCTTC; CDR3 protein: CASSRGLAGASNEQFF; clone size: .; V gene: TRBV5-1; D gene: TRBD2; J gene: TRBJ2-1
CDR3 DNA: TGTGCCAGCAGTCCCAGGGGGCCTGGGGCCAACGTCCTGACTTTC; CDR3 protein: CASSPRGPGANVLTF; clone size: .; V gene: TRBV27; D gene: TRBD1; J gene: TRBJ2-6
CDR3 DNA: TGTGCCAGCAGCCCCGGGACAGTAGCGCTCTATGGCTACACCTTC; CDR3 protein: CASSPGTVALYGYTF; clone size: .; V gene: TRBV7-3; D gene: TRBD1; J gene: TRBJ1-2
CDR3 DNA: TGTGCCAGCAGTTCCTTAGCGGGAGGGCCTATTTACGAGCAGTACTTC; CDR3 protein: CASSSLAGGPIYEQYF; clone size: .; V gene: TRBV28; D gene: TRBD2; J gene: TRBJ2-7
CDR3 DNA: TGTGCCAGCAGCGACCGGGACCTCCACTCCTACGAGCAGTACTTC; CDR3 protein: CASSDRDLHSYEQYF; clone size: once; V gene: TRBV7-2; D gene: .; J gene: TRBJ2-7
CDR3 DNA: TGTGCCTGGAGTGTACGGTCTAGCGGGAATGTAGAGCAGTACTTC; CDR3 protein: CAWSVRSSGNVEQYF; clone size: .; V gene: TRBV30; D gene: TRBD2; J gene: TRBJ2-5
CDR3 DNA: TGTGCCAGCAGCACTTATGACAGAGAGAACACTGAAGCTTTCTTT; CDR3 protein: CASSTYDRENTEAFF; clone size: few; V gene: TRBV5-6; D gene: .; J gene: TRBJ1-1
CDR3 DNA: TGTGCCAGCAGCCAAGGGACTAGCGGGGGGGGTTATTGGCCAGATACGCAGTATTTT; CDR3 protein: CASSQGTSGGGYWPDTQYF; clone size: .; V gene: TRBV4-2; D gene: TRBD2; J gene: TRBJ2-3
CDR3 DNA: TGTGCCTGGCAGGGACAGTTTGAAAAACTGTTTTTT; CDR3 protein: CAWQGQFEKLFF; clone size: many; V gene: TRBV30; D gene: TRBD1; J gene: TRBJ1-4
CDR3 DNA: TGCGCCAGCAGCCAAGGGATCTATGGCTACACCTTC; CDR3 protein: CASSQGIYGYTF; clone size: few; V gene: TRBV4-1; D gene: .; J gene: TRBJ1-2
CDR3 DNA: TGTGCCAGCAGCTTACCACGGAGAGGGGTCACTGAAGCTTTCTTT; CDR3 protein: CASSLPRRGVTEAFF; clone size: .; V gene: TRBV7-9; D gene: .; J gene: TRBJ1-1
CDR3 DNA: TGCGCCAGCAGCGACCGCGGGGCCAGCACAGATACGCAGTATTTT; CDR3 protein: CASSDRGASTDTQYF; clone size: once; V gene: TRBV5-1; D gene: .; J gene: TRBJ2-3
CDR3 DNA: TGTGCCAGCTCAACCTCCTTCCAAGAGACCCAGTACTTC; CDR3 protein: CASSTSFQETQYF; clone size: many; V gene: TRBV18; D gene: .; J gene: TRBJ2-5
CDR3 DNA: TGTGCCAGCGCTGGGGCGTCTAGCACAGATACGCAGTATTTT; CDR3 protein: CASAGASSTDTQYF; clone size: few; V gene: TRBV27; D gene: .; J gene: TRBJ2-3
CDR3 DNA: TGTGCCAGCAGCCCAACCGGGACGGTGAGCAATCAGCCCCAGCATTTT; CDR3 protein: CASSPTGTVSNQPQHF; clone size: .; V gene: TRBV5-5; D gene: .; J gene: TRBJ1-5
CDR3 DNA: TGTGCCTGGAACCGGGACAACTCCTACAATGAGCAGTTCTTC; CDR3 protein: CAWNRDNSYNEQFF; clone size: few; V gene: TRBV30; D gene: .; J gene: TRBJ2-1
CDR3 DNA: TGTGCCAGTACCCCGGGGGGGAGGGGCACAGATACGCAGTATTTT; CDR3 protein: CASTPGGRGTDTQYF; clone size: .; V gene: TRBV19; D gene: TRBD2; J gene: TRBJ2-3
CDR3 DNA: TGTGCCAGCAGCTGGGGACGGGGAGGCTCTGGGGCCAACGTCCTGACTTTC; CDR3 protein: CASSWGRGGSGANVLTF; clone size: few; V gene: TRBV5-4; D gene: .; J gene: TRBJ2-6
CDR3 DNA: TGTGCCAGCAGCTTGCCGGGAGAAGGGGACGAAAAACTGTTTTTT; CDR3 protein: CASSLPGEGDEKLFF; clone size: many; V gene: TRBV5-6; D gene: .; J gene: TRBJ1-4
CDR3 DNA: TGTGCCTGGGGACAGGGAAGCAATCAGCCCCAGCATTTT; CDR3 protein: CAWGQGSNQPQHF; clone size: many; V gene: TRBV30; D gene: TRBD1; J gene: TRBJ1-5